Presented here are 30 T cell receptor beta chains from one specimen sequenced in a study of T-cell reconstitution after alpha-beta-depleted transplantation in children. This sample's TCRbeta library carried unique molecular identifier barcodes. TCRdb re-analysed the PCR reads in MiXCR, keeping a single row per CDR3 protein. The data contain 200,000 to 300,000 distinct CDR3 sequences, roughly a quarter of them singletons. The sample consisted of PBMCs, taken before TCRalphabeta/CD19-depleted stem cell transplant. Source of these receptors: a girl aged 2-10 years with Fanconi anemia, due to receive a stem cell transplant.

Ten or more counts support this clonotype. This rearrangement joins TRBV20-1 to TRBJ1-2; 7 nucleotides agree with TRBD1. Germline trimming cut 0 bases from V and 4 bases from J; bases unmatched to any gene: 5. The CDR3 is made up of 14 amino acids. CDR1 and CDR2 from the germline V gene are DFQATT and SNEGSKA (reference sequence). The CDR3 DNA reads as TGCAGTGCTAGAGATGCCGGGACAGCCTATGGCTACACCTTC. Translated: CSARDAGTAYGYTF.

This rearrangement joins TRBV7-2 to TRBJ2-1; D is uncertain. V gave up 1 base and J gave up 2 bases, with 9 bases separating them. Germline CDR1 reads SGHTA; CDR2 reads FQGNSA. The length of the CDR3 is 15 residues. The CDR3 DNA reads as TGTGCCAGCAGCTTAGTAGTCACGCCCTACAATGAGCAGTTCTTC. The encoded protein is CASSLVVTPYNEQFF.

J is TRBJ2-1 and V is TRBV28; weak D call: TRBD2 (6 bases). The CDR3 covers 16 residues. Per germline, CDR1 MDHEN and CDR2 SYDVKM. V lost 1 base, J lost 0 bases, and 10 bases lay in between. The CDR3 DNA reads as TGTGCCAGCAGTTTATTGGGGACTGTCTCCTACAATGAGCAGTTCTTC. Translated: CASSLLGTVSYNEQFF.

The chain recombines TRBV5-1 with TRBJ2-1; TRBD2 matches at 16 bases. Germline CDR1 is SGHRS and CDR2 is YFSETQ. There are 19 residues in the CDR3. V lost 4 bases, J lost 5 bases, and 12 bases stayed unmatched. The CDR3 spells CASSLWGTSGGARHNEQFF. CDR3 sequence (DNA): TGCGCCAGCAGCCTATGGGGGACTAGCGGGGGGGCTCGCCACAATGAGCAGTTCTTC.

The chain recombines TRBV11-2 with TRBJ2-1, with TRBD2 matching 7 bases. Germline V gene data show CDR1 as SGHAT and CDR2 as FQNNGV. V was clipped by 2 bases and J by 0 bases; unmatched bases: 10. The CDR3 extends over 18 amino acids. CDR3 residues: CASSLLSPRGSSYNEQFF. In nucleotides, the CDR3 is TGTGCCAGCAGCTTATTATCCCCGCGGGGGAGCTCCTACAATGAGCAGTTCTTC. Full variable domain (remainder filled in from reference TRBV11-2 and TRBJ2-1): EAGVAQSPRYKIIEKRQSVAFWCNPISGHATLYWYQQILGQGPKLLIQFQNNGVVDDSQLPKDRFSAERLKGVDSTLKIQPAKLEDSAVYLCASSLLSPRGSSYNEQFFGPGTRLTVL.

This clonotype was detected many times. The gene calls are TRBV20-1 and TRBJ1-6; D gene unclear. The V end lost 1 base, the J end lost 8 bases, and 12 bases lay between the germline ends. This CDR3 has 14 amino acids. Germline V CDR1 and CDR2: DFQATT, SNEGSKA (reference sequence). CDR3 in DNA: TGCAGTGCTAGAGTACTGGCAGGATATTCACCCCTCCACTTT. Its translation: CSARVLAGYSPLHF.

This rearrangement joins TRBV29-1 to TRBJ2-4, with 10 nucleotides matching TRBD2. Trimming took 5 bases from V and 0 from J; bases not matched to a gene: 13. CDR3 length equals 18 residues. Germline lookup yields CDR1 SQVTM and CDR2 ANQGSEA. In DNA form, the CDR3 reads TGCAGCGTTTGGAGTTACCCGCTAGCGGGGGTAGCCAAAAACATTCAGTACTTC. It codes for CSVWSYPLAGVAKNIQYF.

This clonotype was seen repeatedly, ten times or more. J is TRBJ2-3 and V is TRBV20-1; D is unresolved. Per the germline V gene, CDR1 is DFQATT and CDR2 is SNEGSKA (reference sequence). The V gene lost 1 base and the J gene lost 3 bases, with 8 bases spanning the gap. The CDR3 runs to 13 residues. The CDR3 here is CSARVTVTDTQYF. The CDR3 region has the DNA TGCAGTGCTAGAGTCACCGTGACAGATACGCAGTATTTT.

A note on this clonotype: The junction shows a germline mismatch at one end, possibly a read error. The rearrangement uses TRBV12-3 or TRBV12-4 and TRBJ2-6; TRBD1 agrees at 7 bases. This CDR3 has 19 residues. The CDR3 nucleotides read TGTGCCATCAGTCCATCGGGACAGCGGCTTAGCTCTGGGGCCAACGTCCTGACTTTC. This sequence encodes CAISPSGQRLSSGANVLTF.

This clonotype was recorded a few times. V gene TRBV29-1 combines with J gene TRBJ2-3, with TRBD2 matching 7 bases. The CDR3 has 12 residues. After removal of 7 bases from V and 3 bases from J, the junction contained 4 bases not matched to a gene. Germline V CDR1 and CDR2: SQVTM, ANQGSEA. Written as DNA, the CDR3 is TGCAGCGGGACTAGTGGAACAGATACGCAGTATTTT. It encodes CSGTSGTDTQYF.

V usage is TRBV5-1 and J usage is TRBJ2-2; possibly TRBD2 for D (5 bases). The V gene's germline CDR1 is SGHRS and CDR2 YFSETQ. CDR3 length: 14 amino acids. V lost 3 bases to trimming and J lost 9 bases, with 15 bases between them. The CDR3 reads CASSWETSRRELFF. In nucleotides, the CDR3 is TGCGCCAGCAGCTGGGAAACTAGTCGGCGGGAGCTGTTTTTT.

This clonotype was counted a few times. The V call is TRBV20-1, the J call TRBJ1-1; D may be TRBD1 (5 bases). Trimming stripped 3 bases from V and 3 bases from J, with 11 bases between. From germline, CDR1 is DFQATT and CDR2 SNEGSKA (reference sequence). CDR3 length: 13 amino acids. The CDR3 is CSARWQGYTEAFF. CDR3 DNA: TGCAGTGCTAGGTGGCAGGGTTACACTGAAGCTTTCTTT.

The chain carries TRBV6-6 and TRBJ2-7, with D perhaps TRBD2 (5 bases). There are 13 residues in the CDR3. CDR1 and CDR2 from the germline V gene are MNHNY and SVGAGI (reference sequence). V shed 2 bases and J shed 3 bases, with 8 bases lying between them. The CDR3 nucleotides are TGTGCCAGCAGTTACCGGAGGCACTACGAGCAGTACTTC. It is translated as CASSYRRHYEQYF.

The rearrangement links TRBV7-9 to TRBJ2-7; D might be TRBD1 or TRBD2, each matching 5 bases. V lost 5 bases, J lost 2 bases, and 16 bases lay in between. The CDR3 has 15 residues. Germline CDR1 SEHNR, CDR2 FQNEAQ (reference sequence). The CDR3 nucleotides read TGTGCCAGCAGCCCCCTGGGGGTAGCCCCCTACGAGCAGTACTTC. It specifies CASSPLGVAPYEQYF.

The table lists this clonotype with many counts. The chain links TRBV29-1 to TRBJ2-1; 12 bases map to TRBD2. This CDR3 is built from 16 residues. The V and J ends lost 6 bases and 0 bases, in that order; junction bases with no gene match: 6. Germline V gene sequence: CDR1 SQVTM, CDR2 ANQGSEA. The CDR3 sequence is CSVTSGGGYSYNEQFF. The DNA of the CDR3 is TGCAGCGTGACTAGCGGGGGTGGGTACTCCTACAATGAGCAGTTCTTC.

The chain carries TRBV6-4 and TRBJ2-2; 10 positions match TRBD1. The germline V gene has CDR1 MRHNA and CDR2 SNTAGT. The CDR3 contains 18 residues. With 3 bases clipped from V and 0 bases from J, the junction kept 7 bases outside the gene matches. CDR3: CASSEVVTGGANTGELFF. CDR3 sequence (DNA): TGTGCCAGCAGTGAAGTCGTGACAGGGGGCGCGAACACCGGGGAGCTGTTTTTT.

The chain uses TRBV20-1 and TRBJ2-1, with D maybe TRBD1 (6 bases). The germline V and J ends were trimmed by 1 base and 8 bases, with 15 bases remaining between them. Germline CDR1 is DFQATT and CDR2 is SNEGSKA (reference sequence). The CDR3 consists of 14 residues. The CDR3 is CSARAGTPGDEQFF. The CDR3 nucleotides are TGCAGTGCTAGAGCCGGGACACCCGGGGATGAGCAGTTCTTC.

V and J are TRBV2 and TRBJ2-7; the match to TRBD2 covers 11 bases. The J segment lost 0 bases and the V segment lost 1 base, leaving 5 bases of the junction unmatched. The CDR3 is 17 residues long. Germline V lookup: CDR1 SNHLY, CDR2 FYNNEI. In DNA form, the CDR3 reads TGTGCCAGCAGTGAAGTCTTACTAGCGGGGGACTCCTACGAGCAGTACTTC. This gives the protein CASSEVLLAGDSYEQYF.

The sample holds a few counts of this clonotype. This chain connects TRBV20-1 to TRBJ1-1; D ambiguous. Per the germline V gene, CDR1 is DFQATT and CDR2 is SNEGSKA (reference sequence). The CDR3 has 11 residues. Between the trimmed V and J ends, which lost 6 bases and 1 base, there was a span of 6 bases. CDR3 coding DNA: TGCAGTGCCCATCGGAACACTGAAGCTTTCTTT. Translation gives CSAHRNTEAFF.

This clonotype has just a few counts. This chain connects TRBV2 to TRBJ2-5; 7 nucleotides align to TRBD2. Germline CDR1 reads SNHLY; CDR2 reads FYNNEI. This CDR3 contains 16 residues. V shed 3 bases, J shed 1 base, and the junction held 8 bases outside the gene matches. The DNA of the CDR3 is TGTGCCAGCAGTGATACAGCGGGGTACGGCCAAGAGACCCAGTACTTC. It codes for CASSDTAGYGQETQYF.

This rearrangement joins TRBV20-1 to TRBJ2-2; D uncertain. V lost 3 bases, J lost 4 bases, and 6 bases lay in between. This CDR3 spans 12 amino acids. CDR1 DFQATT and CDR2 SNEGSKA come from the germline V gene (reference sequence). As DNA, the CDR3 is TGCAGTGCTAGTCCTAGCACCGGGGAGCTGTTTTTT. Encoded protein: CSASPSTGELFF.

The table lists this clonotype with many counts. The V call is TRBV20-1, the J call TRBJ2-5; no clear D. Between the trimmed V and J ends, which lost 2 bases and 2 bases, there was a span of 12 bases. CDR1 and CDR2 (germline): DFQATT, SNEGSKA (reference sequence). This CDR3 spans 14 amino acids. The CDR3 DNA sequence: TGCAGTGCTAGACGGACGTCTTGGCAAGAGACCCAGTACTTC. Translated, it gives CSARRTSWQETQYF.

Ten or more counts support this clonotype. The rearrangement links TRBV20-1 to TRBJ2-7, with 8 bases identical to TRBD2. Germline CDR1 and CDR2: DFQATT and SNEGSKA (reference sequence). V gave up 3 bases and J gave up 7 bases; unmatched junction bases: 11. The CDR3 is 14 residues long. DNA of the CDR3: TGCAGTGCTAGGACGGGAGGGCCTTTCGATGAGCAGTACTTC. Translated, it gives CSARTGGPFDEQYF.

The CDR3 here is CSVLGGLGGETQYF. The CDR3 bases are TGCAGCGTTCTAGGGGGCCTTGGTGGCGAGACCCAGTACTTC. This rearrangement joins TRBV29-1 to TRBJ2-5; 7 bases are shared with TRBD1. Unmatched junction bases numbered 11, after V lost 5 bases and J lost 5 bases. CDR1 and CDR2 (germline): SQVTM, ANQGSEA. CDR3 length: 14 residues. The full variable domain, completed using reference TRBV29-1 and TRBJ2-5, is SAVISQKPSRDICQRGTSLTIQCQVDSQVTMMFWYRQQPGQSLTLIATANQGSEATYESGFVIDKFPISRPNLTFSTLTVSNMSPEDSSIYLCSVLGGLGGETQYFGPGTRLLVL.

This clonotype has ten or more counts. This chain joins TRBV10-3 and TRBJ2-7; the D gene is possibly TRBD1 (6 bases). This CDR3 is 14 amino acids long. V was trimmed by 3 bases and J by 0 bases, leaving 9 bases between them. The germline V gene encodes CDR1 ENHRY and CDR2 SYGVKD. The CDR3 sequence: CAISDLGHSYEQYF. For the CDR3, the DNA is TGTGCCATCAGTGATCTGGGACACTCCTACGAGCAGTACTTC.

The chain is built from TRBV12-3 or TRBV12-4 and TRBJ2-1, with 7 bases matching TRBD1. Trimming removed 2 bases from V and 9 bases from J; junction bases left unmatched: 7. CDR3 size: 14 residues. The CDR3 DNA reads TGTGCCAGCAGTTTATACGGGGACAGCCTTGAGCAGTTCTTC. It is translated as CASSLYGDSLEQFF.

This clonotype was detected many times. The CDR3 DNA follows: TGTGCCAGCAGTATGCCCGGGGCCAACGTCCTGACTTTC. This sequence encodes CASSMPGANVLTF. The rearrangement links TRBV12-3 or TRBV12-4 to TRBJ2-6; D unresolved. V dropped 5 bases and J dropped 4 bases, with 6 bases sitting between them. The CDR3 is 13 residues long.

Many counts were recorded for this clonotype. The chain couples TRBV28 to TRBJ2-7, with 9 bases fitting TRBD2. Germline V gene lookup returns CDR1 MDHEN and CDR2 SYDVKM. This CDR3 has 15 residues. The V gene end was trimmed by 5 bases and the J gene end by 3 bases; junction bases not matched to a gene: 8. CDR3: CASSVTGLANYEQYF. The CDR3 nucleotides read TGTGCCAGCAGTGTAACGGGACTAGCTAACTACGAGCAGTACTTC.

The CDR3 here is CASCLAGGIVSYEQYF. The CDR3 nucleotides are TGTGCCAGCTGTCTAGCGGGTGGGATCGTCTCCTACGAGCAGTACTTC. The gene calls are TRBV2 and TRBJ2-7; TRBD2 aligns across 8 bases. Germline V gene data show CDR1 as SNHLY and CDR2 as FYNNEI. The CDR3 is made up of 16 amino acids. Trimming at V came to 8 bases and at J to 0 bases, leaving 12 bases not matched to a gene.

V usage is TRBV20-1 and J usage is TRBJ2-1, with 11 bases identical to TRBD2. The CDR3 sequence is 18 residues long. Germline CDR1 is DFQATT and CDR2 is SNEGSKA (reference sequence). V dropped 2 bases and J dropped 4; count of bases not matched to a gene: 13. The CDR3 DNA is TGCAGTGCTAGACAGCCCCCGCCCGGGACTAGCGGATACAATGAGCAGTTCTTC. Amino acid sequence: CSARQPPPGTSGYNEQFF.